This T cell receptor (beta chain) was obtained from a study of human T cells and chemical hapten exposure. This clonotype was seen a handful of times. Via MiXCR, TCRdb re-called the RACE reads, giving one row per CDR3 protein. Among some 81,000 distinct CDR3 sequences listed, about 9.9% were seen once. The length of the CDR3 is 13 residues. Germline V lookup: CDR1 SNHLY, CDR2 FYNNEI. V lost 8 bases, J lost 4 bases, and 11 bases lay in between. Sample time point: patch test 2, 6 weeks after DPC sensitization. The treatment was: therapeutic diphenylcyclopropenone sensitization with weekly scalp DPC. The chain recombines TRBV2 with TRBJ2-2; a possible D gene is TRBD1 (6 bases). This TCR was sampled from a man younger than 35 with alopecia areata. Some clones in this sample may be carry-over from other donors' samples. The sequencing here drew on whole blood, taken in connection with sensitization to the hapten diphenylcyclopropenone (DPC). This chain's CDR3 is CASGGAPTGELFF. CDR3 coding DNA: TGTGCCAGCGGGGGCGCACCCACCGGGGAGCTGTTTTTT. The whole variable domain, filled in from reference TRBV2 and TRBJ2-2, reads EPEVTQTPSHQVTQMGQEVILRCVPISNHLYFYWYRQILGQKVEFLVSFYNNEISEKSEIFDDQFSVERPDGSNFTLKIRSTKLEDSAMYFCASGGAPTGELFFGEGSRLTVL.